These T cell receptor beta chains were read from a single sample in a study of patients and donors after allogeneic stem cell transplantation. TCRdb recomputed calls from the RT-PCR reads with MiXCR, one row per CDR3 protein. The data hold approximately 150,000 distinct CDR3 sequences, with about two fifths observed a single time. The sequencing sample was made of blood, either unsorted or a sorted T cell fraction (not recorded which). Receptors were obtained from a human donor who was either an allogeneic HSCT recipient or a stem cell or donor lymphocyte infusion donor (not recorded which). It is not recorded whose cells these are; they may come from a transplant donor. The CDR3 runs from the conserved cysteine through the conserved F or W. D genes are given only for firm matches. The size entry is marked missing in some rows and otherwise reads once, few, many or a size class.

V	size	J	D	DNA	CDR3
TRBV5-1	many	TRBJ1-4	-	TGCGCCAGCAGCTTGGCCGCCGCAGGGGAGAACGAAAAACTGTTTTTT	CASSLAAAGENEKLFF
TRBV25-1	-	TRBJ2-5	TRBD1	TGTGCCAGCAGTGAATTGACCGGGACAGCCAAGAATACCCAGTACTTC	CASSELTGTAKNTQYF
TRBV28	-	TRBJ1-5	-	TGTGCCACCTGGGGGGACAAACAGCCCCAGCATTTT	CATWGDKQPQHF
TRBV5-1	-	TRBJ2-4	-	TGCGCCAGCAGGGACAAAAACATTCAGTACTTC	CASRDKNIQYF
TRBV27	few	TRBJ1-1	-	TGTGCCAGCAGGGTAGGGGGGACGAACACTGAAGCTTTCTTT	CASRVGGTNTEAFF
TRBV4-2	-	TRBJ2-5	-	TGTGCCAGCAGCCAAGTATCGGGCAGGCAAGAGACCCAGTACTTC	CASSQVSGRQETQYF
TRBV7-7	-	TRBJ2-2	-	TGTGCCGTGAGGGGTGGCGACGGGGAGCTGTTTTTT	CAVRGGDGELFF
TRBV12-3/TRBV12-4	-	TRBJ1-4	-	TGTGCCAGCAGTTTAGGGGGCCCTGCAACTAATGAAAAACTGTTTTTT	CASSLGGPATNEKLFF
TRBV20-1	few	TRBJ1-1	TRBD1	TGCAGTGCTAGGACAGGGCAGAACACTGAAGCTTTCTTT	CSARTGQNTEAFF
TRBV9	-	TRBJ2-2	-	TGTGCCAGCAGCGACCGGGAGAACACCGGGGAGCTGTTTTTT	CASSDRENTGELFF
TRBV29-1	few	TRBJ1-4	TRBD1	TGCAGCGCCGGGACAGGGGTTGGTGAAAAACTGTTTTTT	CSAGTGVGEKLFF
TRBV9	-	TRBJ2-1	TRBD2	TGTGCCAGCAGCGTGCCGACTAGCGGGGAATACAATGAGCAGTTCTTC	CASSVPTSGEYNEQFF
TRBV5-1	-	TRBJ2-2	-	TGCGCCAGCAGCTTGCAAGGAACCGGGGAGCTGTTTTTT	CASSLQGTGELFF